This T cell receptor (beta chain) was recorded in a study of blood T cell repertoires in COVID-19. Profiling relied on immunoSEQ multiplex PCR, and the TCRdb table lists in-frame clones only, not all of them. The table includes approximately 77,000 clones, 80% detected once. The TCR sequence derives from a woman between 70 and 85 years old with acute or convalescent COVID-19. Sequencing was carried out using peripheral blood.

CDR3 region: CASSLSGGPMEQFF. The CDR3 region has the DNA TGTGCCAGCAGCCTTAGCGGGGGACCCATGGAGCAGTTCTTC. This chain joins TRBV9 and TRBJ2-1, with 9 bases aligning to TRBD2. Per germline, CDR1 SGDLS and CDR2 YYNGEE. CDR3 length: 14 amino acids. V lost 4 bases, J lost 10 bases, and 9 bases stayed unmatched.